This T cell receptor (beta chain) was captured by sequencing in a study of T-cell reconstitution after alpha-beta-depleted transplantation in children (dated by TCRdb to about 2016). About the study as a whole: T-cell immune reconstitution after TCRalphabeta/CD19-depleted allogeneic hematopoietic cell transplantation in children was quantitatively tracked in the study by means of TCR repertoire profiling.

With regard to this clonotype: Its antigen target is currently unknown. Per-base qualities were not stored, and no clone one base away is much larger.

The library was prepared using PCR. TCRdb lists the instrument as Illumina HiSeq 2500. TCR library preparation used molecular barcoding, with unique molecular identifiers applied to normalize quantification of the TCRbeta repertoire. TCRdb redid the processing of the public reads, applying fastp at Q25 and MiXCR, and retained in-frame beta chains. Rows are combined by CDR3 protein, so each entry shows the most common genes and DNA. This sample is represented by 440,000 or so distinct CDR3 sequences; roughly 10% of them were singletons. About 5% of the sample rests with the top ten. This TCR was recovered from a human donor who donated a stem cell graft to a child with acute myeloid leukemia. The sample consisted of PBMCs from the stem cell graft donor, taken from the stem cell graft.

The nucleotide sequence is given as TGCGCCAGCAGCTTGGCAGGGAGAAGGATTCAGTACTTC. Its amino acids are CASSLAGRRIQYF. The V and J genes are TRBV5-1 and TRBJ2-4; the D gene assignment is perhaps TRBD1 or TRBD2, with each matching 5 bases. CDR1 SGHRS and CDR2 YFSETQ are derived from the germline V gene. The CDR3 goes from the cysteine to the phenylalanine over 13 residues. Only the CDR3 part of the read is kept: 39 bases, read in frame from the first base. V gives up 0 bases and J gives up 10 bases, and the segment between their germline ends measures 11 bases.